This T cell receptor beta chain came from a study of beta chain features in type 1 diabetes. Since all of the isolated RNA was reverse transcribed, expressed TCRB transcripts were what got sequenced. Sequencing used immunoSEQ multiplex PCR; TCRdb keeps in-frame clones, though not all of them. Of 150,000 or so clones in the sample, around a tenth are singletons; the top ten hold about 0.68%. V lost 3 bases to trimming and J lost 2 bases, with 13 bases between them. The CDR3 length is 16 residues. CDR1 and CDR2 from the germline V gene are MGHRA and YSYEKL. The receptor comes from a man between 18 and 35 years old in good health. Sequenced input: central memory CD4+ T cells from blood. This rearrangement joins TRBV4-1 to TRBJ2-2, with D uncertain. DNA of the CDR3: TGCGCCAGCAGCCAGAGACGAGACTTCAACACCGGGGAGCTGTTTTTT. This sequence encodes CASSQRRDFNTGELFF.